The rows below give T cell receptor beta chains drawn from one sample of a study of blood T cell repertoires in COVID-19. Sequencing used immunoSEQ multiplex PCR; TCRdb keeps in-frame clones, though not all of them. The data contain over 110,000 clones, 70% to 85% of them singletons. The sample taken for sequencing was peripheral blood. The receptors shown here come from a man aged 55 to 69 with acute or convalescent COVID-19. Each CDR3 is given with its conserved first and last residue. D genes are given only for firm matches. Only some rows state a clone size, as once, few, many or a class for expanded clones.

D: TRBD2; size: once; V: TRBV7-2; J: TRBJ2-7; CDR3: CASSLPPIAGAREQYF; DNA: TGTGCCAGCAGCTTACCCCCAATAGCGGGAGCGAGGGAGCAGTACTTC
D: .; size: .; V: TRBV9; J: TRBJ2-1; CDR3: CASSLTAGTPTIF; DNA: TGTGCCAGCAGCTTAACAGCCGGGACACCGACGATCTTC
D: TRBD1; size: .; V: TRBV11-2; J: TRBJ2-7; CDR3: CASSLVGTGSPYEQYF; DNA: TGTGCCAGCAGCTTAGTAGGGACAGGGTCCCCCTACGAGCAGTACTTC
D: .; size: .; V: TRBV7-9; J: TRBJ1-1; CDR3: CASSLAPPGAFF; DNA: TGTGCCAGCAGCTTAGCCCCTCCGGGAGCTTTCTTT
D: .; size: .; V: TRBV28; J: TRBJ1-1; CDR3: CASSSVGVLVAFF; DNA: TGTGCCAGCAGTTCAGTGGGCGTTTTGGTAGCTTTCTTT
D: .; size: .; V: TRBV7-8; J: TRBJ1-1; CDR3: CASSRIRGDTEAFF; DNA: TGTGCCAGCAGCCGGATACGGGGGGACACTGAAGCTTTCTTT
D: .; size: .; V: TRBV30; J: TRBJ1-5; CDR3: CAWSIGDSQPQHF; DNA: TGTGCCTGGAGTATAGGGGATAGTCAGCCCCAGCATTTT
D: TRBD1; size: once; V: TRBV19; J: TRBJ2-2; CDR3: CASSVTGTTGELFF; DNA: TGTGCCAGTAGTGTGACAGGGACCACCGGGGAGCTGTTTTTT
D: .; size: .; V: TRBV28; J: TRBJ1-1; CDR3: CASSPHDLNTEAFF; DNA: TGTGCCAGCAGCCCCCACGACTTGAACACTGAAGCTTTCTTT
D: .; size: .; V: TRBV19; J: TRBJ2-5; CDR3: CASSIAPGLGETQYF; DNA: TGTGCCAGTAGTATAGCCCCAGGGCTAGGGGAGACCCAGTACTTC
D: .; size: .; V: TRBV5-1; J: TRBJ2-7; CDR3: CASSLGEYEQYF; DNA: TGCGCCAGCAGCTTGGGAGAGTACGAGCAGTACTTC
D: .; size: few; V: TRBV4-3; J: TRBJ2-7; CDR3: CASSQFQGPPGNEQYF; DNA: TGCGCCAGCAGCCAATTCCAGGGGCCCCCGGGGAACGAGCAGTACTTC
D: .; size: .; V: TRBV27; J: TRBJ2-5; CDR3: CASSFSGEETQYF; DNA: TGTGCCAGCAGTTTTTCAGGGGAAGAGACCCAGTACTTC
D: TRBD1; size: .; V: TRBV10-1; J: TRBJ2-7; CDR3: CASRPQGAEQYF; DNA: TGCGCCAGCAGACCCCAGGGGGCCGAGCAGTACTTC
D: TRBD1; size: .; V: TRBV7-2; J: TRBJ2-6; CDR3: CASSPPTQGSFGGANVLTF; DNA: TGTGCCAGCAGCCCCCCTACACAGGGGTCTTTTGGTGGGGCCAACGTCCTGACTTTC
D: TRBD1; size: few; V: TRBV2; J: TRBJ1-3; CDR3: CASRDRVNGNTIYF; DNA: TGTGCCAGCCGGGACAGGGTTAATGGAAACACCATATATTTT
D: .; size: .; V: TRBV11-2; J: TRBJ2-7; CDR3: CASSLVGGRSEQYF; DNA: TGTGCCAGCAGCTTAGTCGGAGGCCGAAGCGAGCAGTACTTC
D: TRBD1; size: few; V: TRBV19; J: TRBJ1-2; CDR3: CASSIQGVNYGYTF; DNA: TGTGCCAGTAGTATTCAGGGGGTCAACTATGGCTACACCTTC
D: .; size: .; V: TRBV29-1; J: TRBJ1-2; CDR3: CSATTGRGGYTF; DNA: TGCAGCGCCACGACAGGTAGAGGTGGCTACACCTTC
D: TRBD1; size: .; V: TRBV6-5; J: TRBJ2-5; CDR3: CASRDWTGPQETQYF; DNA: TGTGCCAGCAGGGACTGGACAGGGCCTCAAGAGACCCAGTACTTC
D: .; size: .; V: TRBV9; J: TRBJ1-1; CDR3: CASSVDVGGTEAFF; DNA: TGTGCCAGCAGCGTAGATGTAGGGGGCACTGAAGCTTTCTTT
D: .; size: .; V: TRBV28; J: TRBJ2-1; CDR3: CASRLPGANEQFF; DNA: TGTGCCAGCAGACTACCGGGAGCCAATGAGCAGTTCTTC
D: TRBD1; size: .; V: TRBV5-8; J: TRBJ2-7; CDR3: CASSGRTGVYEQYF; DNA: TGTGCCAGCAGCGGGCGGACAGGTGTCTACGAGCAGTACTTC
D: TRBD2; size: .; V: TRBV7-2; J: TRBJ2-1; CDR3: CASSYGLAGYNEQFF; DNA: TGTGCCAGCAGCTATGGACTAGCGGGGTACAATGAGCAGTTCTTC
D: TRBD1; size: .; V: TRBV5-4; J: TRBJ2-1; CDR3: CASSMGQGGNEQFF; DNA: TGTGCCAGCAGCATGGGACAGGGGGGCAATGAGCAGTTCTTC
D: .; size: few; V: TRBV4-1; J: TRBJ1-1; CDR3: CASSQDRGRGTEAFF; DNA: TGCGCCAGCAGCCAAGATCGAGGGAGGGGCACTGAAGCTTTCTTT
D: TRBD2; size: .; V: TRBV2; J: TRBJ2-1; CDR3: CASSEGSSGASYNEQFF; DNA: TGTGCCAGCAGTGAGGGGTCTAGCGGGGCCTCCTACAATGAGCAGTTCTTC
D: TRBD1; size: .; V: TRBV19; J: TRBJ1-6; CDR3: CASSRTGPNSPLHF; DNA: TGTGCCAGTAGTAGGACAGGCCCGAATTCACCCCTCCACTTT
D: .; size: .; V: TRBV5-1; J: TRBJ2-5; CDR3: CASSQLGDSKETQYF; DNA: TGCGCCAGCAGCCAGCTGGGGGACTCTAAAGAGACCCAGTACTTC
D: TRBD2; size: .; V: TRBV4-2; J: TRBJ2-5; CDR3: CASSQAAGVGETQYF; DNA: TGTGCCAGCAGCCAAGCAGCGGGAGTGGGGGAGACCCAGTACTTC
D: .; size: .; V: TRBV14; J: TRBJ1-6; CDR3: CASSHATGNSPLHF; DNA: TGTGCCAGCAGCCACGCCACAGGGAATTCACCCCTCCACTTT
D: .; size: .; V: TRBV25-1; J: TRBJ2-1; CDR3: CASSEYAGQGTNEQFF; DNA: TGTGCCAGCAGTGAATATGCAGGGCAAGGAACGAATGAGCAGTTCTTC
D: .; size: .; V: TRBV7-9; J: TRBJ2-3; CDR3: CASSLGGNTDTQYF; DNA: TGTGCCAGCAGCTTGGGGGGAAACACAGATACGCAGTATTTT
D: TRBD2; size: .; V: TRBV7-8; J: TRBJ2-3; CDR3: CASSLLAVFTDTQYF; DNA: TGTGCCAGCAGCCTCCTAGCGGTCTTCACAGATACGCAGTATTTT
D: .; size: .; V: TRBV4-3; J: TRBJ1-5; CDR3: CASSQDVGASNQPQHF; DNA: TGCGCCAGCAGCCAAGATGTGGGGGCTAGCAATCAGCCCCAGCATTTT
D: TRBD1; size: .; V: TRBV7-9; J: TRBJ1-6; CDR3: CASSVGQANSPLHF; DNA: TGTGCCAGCAGCGTGGGACAGGCTAATTCACCCCTCCACTTT
D: .; size: .; V: TRBV2; J: TRBJ2-2; CDR3: CASGSGRGTGELFF; DNA: TGTGCCAGTGGGAGCGGCCGGGGCACCGGGGAGCTGTTTTTT
D: TRBD1; size: .; V: TRBV27; J: TRBJ1-2; CDR3: CASSLLRQGTNYGYTF; DNA: TGTGCCAGCAGTTTACTTAGACAGGGAACTAACTATGGCTACACCTTC
D: .; size: .; V: TRBV19; J: TRBJ1-5; CDR3: CASSVTNFNQPQHF; DNA: TGTGCCAGTAGCGTAACTAACTTCAATCAGCCCCAGCATTTT
D: .; size: .; V: TRBV5-1; J: TRBJ1-2; CDR3: CASSLGGPGVVGYTF; DNA: TGCGCCAGCAGCTTAGGGGGACCAGGGGTCGTAGGCTACACCTTC
D: TRBD1; size: .; V: TRBV6-4; J: TRBJ1-2; CDR3: CASSEIGQGKGGYTF; DNA: TGTGCCAGCAGTGAAATTGGACAGGGGAAAGGAGGCTACACCTTC
D: TRBD1; size: once; V: TRBV5-1; J: TRBJ1-5; CDR3: CASSLGQGGNQPQHF; DNA: TGCGCCAGCAGCCTGGGACAGGGAGGAAATCAGCCCCAGCATTTT
D: TRBD1; size: .; V: TRBV4-3; J: TRBJ1-2; CDR3: CASSHTTGGFYGYTF; DNA: TGCGCCAGCAGCCACACAACAGGGGGCTTCTATGGCTACACCTTC
D: TRBD1; size: .; V: TRBV6-2/TRBV6-3; J: TRBJ1-2; CDR3: CASSPETGTYGYTF; DNA: TGTGCCAGCAGCCCAGAGACAGGGACCTATGGCTACACCTTC
D: TRBD1; size: .; V: TRBV3-1/TRBV3-2; J: TRBJ2-7; CDR3: CASSRADRTYEQYF; DNA: TGTGCCAGCAGCCGGGCGGACAGGACCTACGAGCAGTACTTC
D: .; size: .; V: TRBV4-1; J: TRBJ1-5; CDR3: CASQKGQGLDDQPQHF; DNA: TGCGCCAGCCAAAAGGGGCAGGGCCTAGACGATCAGCCCCAGCATTTT
D: TRBD1; size: .; V: TRBV7-2; J: TRBJ2-7; CDR3: CASSGTPGTGNYEQYF; DNA: TGTGCCAGCAGCGGTACTCCCGGGACAGGGAACTACGAGCAGTACTTC
D: .; size: .; V: TRBV5-6; J: TRBJ1-3; CDR3: CASSREASRSGNTIYF; DNA: TGTGCCAGCAGCCGGGAAGCGAGTCGCTCTGGAAACACCATATATTTT
D: TRBD1; size: .; V: TRBV28; J: TRBJ2-7; CDR3: CASSRLTGGYEQYF; DNA: TGTGCCAGCAGTCGACTCACAGGGGGCTACGAGCAGTACTTC
D: TRBD1; size: .; V: TRBV11-2; J: TRBJ1-2; CDR3: CASSPWAAGTGNRYTF; DNA: TGTGCCAGCAGCCCCTGGGCGGCGGGGACAGGGAATCGCTACACCTTC
D: .; size: .; V: TRBV10-3; J: TRBJ2-3; CDR3: CAIKGGGSTDTQYF; DNA: TGTGCCATTAAGGGGGGGGGAAGCACAGATACGCAGTATTTT
D: .; size: .; V: TRBV27; J: TRBJ1-1; CDR3: CASSSSWAKNTEAFF; DNA: TGTGCCAGCAGTTCTTCTTGGGCCAAGAACACTGAAGCTTTCTTT
D: .; size: .; V: TRBV10-3; J: TRBJ2-1; CDR3: CAIGRRDISSYNEQFF; DNA: TGTGCCATCGGGAGGAGGGATATTAGCTCCTACAATGAGCAGTTCTTC
D: .; size: .; V: TRBV10-3; J: TRBJ1-3; CDR3: CAIEEGLSGNTIYF; DNA: TGTGCCATCGAGGAGGGCCTCTCTGGAAACACCATATATTTT
D: .; size: once; V: TRBV19; J: TRBJ2-2; CDR3: CASSIRGTGELFF; DNA: TGTGCCAGTAGTATTAGAGGGACCGGGGAGCTGTTTTTT
D: .; size: .; V: TRBV28; J: TRBJ1-2; CDR3: CASSPPGDYGYTF; DNA: TGTGCCAGCAGTCCACCCGGGGACTATGGCTACACCTTC
D: TRBD2; size: .; V: TRBV6-1; J: TRBJ2-1; CDR3: CASSKAGVENEQFF; DNA: TGTGCCAGCAGTAAAGCGGGAGTCGAGAATGAGCAGTTCTTC
D: TRBD1; size: once; V: TRBV11-2; J: TRBJ1-6; CDR3: CASSPGTVGSPLHF; DNA: TGTGCCAGCAGCCCCGGGACAGTCGGTTCACCCCTCCACTTT
D: TRBD1; size: .; V: TRBV6-5; J: TRBJ2-2; CDR3: CASSLAGQGDTGELFF; DNA: TGTGCCAGCAGTTTGGCGGGACAGGGTGACACCGGGGAGCTGTTTTTT